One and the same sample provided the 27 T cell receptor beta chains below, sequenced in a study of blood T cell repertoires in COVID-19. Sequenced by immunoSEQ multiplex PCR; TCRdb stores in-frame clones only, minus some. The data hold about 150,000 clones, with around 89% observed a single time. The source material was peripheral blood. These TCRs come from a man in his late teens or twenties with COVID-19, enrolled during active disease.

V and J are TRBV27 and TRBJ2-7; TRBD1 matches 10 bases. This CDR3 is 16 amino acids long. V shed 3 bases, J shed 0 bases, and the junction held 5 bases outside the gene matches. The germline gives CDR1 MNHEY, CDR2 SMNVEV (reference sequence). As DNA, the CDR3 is TGTGCCAGCAGTTTTGGGGGACAGGGGAGCTCCTACGAGCAGTACTTC. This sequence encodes CASSFGGQGSSYEQYF.

Here the CDR3 reads CAWSTTGLEAFF. For the CDR3, the DNA is TGTGCCTGGAGTACGACGGGGTTAGAAGCTTTCTTT. The chain couples TRBV30 to TRBJ1-1; D ambiguous. The CDR3 runs 12 residues. Germline V gene lookup returns CDR1 GTSNPN and CDR2 SVGIG (reference sequence). V was pared by 2 bases and J by 8 bases, with 12 bases between.

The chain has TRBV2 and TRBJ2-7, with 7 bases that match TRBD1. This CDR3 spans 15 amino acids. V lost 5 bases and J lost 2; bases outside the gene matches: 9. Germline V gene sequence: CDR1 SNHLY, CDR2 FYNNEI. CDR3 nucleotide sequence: TGTGCCAGCAGTTATACAGGGGCCCTAACCTACGAGCAGTACTTC. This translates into CASSYTGALTYEQYF.

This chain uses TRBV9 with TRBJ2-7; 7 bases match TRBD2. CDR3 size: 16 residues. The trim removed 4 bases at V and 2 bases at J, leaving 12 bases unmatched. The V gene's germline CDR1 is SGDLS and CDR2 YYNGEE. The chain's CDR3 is CASSSQQGGSAYEQYF. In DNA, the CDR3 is TGTGCCAGCAGCTCCCAGCAGGGAGGGAGTGCCTACGAGCAGTACTTC. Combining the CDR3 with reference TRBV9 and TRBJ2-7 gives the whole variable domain DSGVTQTPKHLITATGQRVTLRCSPRSGDLSVYWYQQSLDQGLQFLIQYYNGEERAKGNILERFSAQQFPDLHSELNLSSLELGDSALYFCASSSQQGGSAYEQYFGPGTRLTVT.

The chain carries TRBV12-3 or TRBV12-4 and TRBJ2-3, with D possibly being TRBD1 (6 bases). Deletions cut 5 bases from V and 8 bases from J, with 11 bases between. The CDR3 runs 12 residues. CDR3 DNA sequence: TGTGCCAGCAGTCAGGGGCGGACTACGCAGTATTTT. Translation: CASSQGRTTQYF.

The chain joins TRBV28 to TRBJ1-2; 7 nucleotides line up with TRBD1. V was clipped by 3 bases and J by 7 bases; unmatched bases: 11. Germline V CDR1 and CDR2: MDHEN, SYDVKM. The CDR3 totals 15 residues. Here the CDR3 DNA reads TGTGCCAGCAGTTTGGCGAATGGGGCAGGGGGTGGCTACACCTTC. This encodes CASSLANGAGGGYTF.

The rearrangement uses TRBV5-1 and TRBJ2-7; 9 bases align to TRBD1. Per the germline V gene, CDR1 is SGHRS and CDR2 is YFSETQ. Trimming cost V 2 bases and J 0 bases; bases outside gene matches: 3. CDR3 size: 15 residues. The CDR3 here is CASSFGTGTSYEQYF. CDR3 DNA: TGCGCCAGCAGCTTTGGGACAGGGACCTCCTACGAGCAGTACTTC.

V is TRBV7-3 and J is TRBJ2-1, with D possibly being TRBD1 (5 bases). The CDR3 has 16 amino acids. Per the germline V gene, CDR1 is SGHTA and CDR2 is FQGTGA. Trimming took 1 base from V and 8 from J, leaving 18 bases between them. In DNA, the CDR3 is TGTGCCAGCAGCTTAAGGGGCTTACCGGAGACGGATGAGCAGTTCTTC. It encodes CASSLRGLPETDEQFF.

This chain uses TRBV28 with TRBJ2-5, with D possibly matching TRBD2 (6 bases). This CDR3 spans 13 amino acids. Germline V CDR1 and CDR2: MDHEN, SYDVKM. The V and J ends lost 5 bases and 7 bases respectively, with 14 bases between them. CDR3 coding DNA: TGTGCCAGCAGTCCGGGACTCCCAGGGACCCAGTACTTC. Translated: CASSPGLPGTQYF.

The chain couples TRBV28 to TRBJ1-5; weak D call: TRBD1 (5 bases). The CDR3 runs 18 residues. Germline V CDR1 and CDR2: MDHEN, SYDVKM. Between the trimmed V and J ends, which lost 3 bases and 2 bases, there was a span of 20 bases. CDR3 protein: CASSLNHLGQRRNQPQHF. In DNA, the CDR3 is TGTGCCAGCAGTTTGAATCATCTGGGGCAGAGGCGCAATCAGCCCCAGCATTTT.

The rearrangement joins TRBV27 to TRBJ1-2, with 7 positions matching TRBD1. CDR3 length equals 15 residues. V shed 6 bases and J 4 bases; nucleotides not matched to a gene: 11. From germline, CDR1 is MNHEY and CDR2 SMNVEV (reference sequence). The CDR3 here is CASSPAQGGGYGYTF. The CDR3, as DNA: TGTGCCAGCAGCCCAGCTCAAGGGGGCGGCTATGGCTACACCTTC.

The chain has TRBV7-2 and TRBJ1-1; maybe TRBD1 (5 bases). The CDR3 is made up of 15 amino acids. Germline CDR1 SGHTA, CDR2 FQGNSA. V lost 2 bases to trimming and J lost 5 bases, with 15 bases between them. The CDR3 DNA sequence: TGTGCCAGCAGCTTAACGGAGGGGAGGTTAACTGAAGCTTTCTTT. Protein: CASSLTEGRLTEAFF.

The CDR3: CASSLFPSGSHTGELFF. Written as DNA, the CDR3 is TGTGCCAGCAGTTTATTTCCTAGCGGGAGTCACACCGGGGAGCTGTTTTTT. The V gene is TRBV27, the J gene TRBJ2-2, with 10 bases identical to TRBD2. This CDR3 region has 17 residues. Germline CDR1 and CDR2: MNHEY and SMNVEV (reference sequence). V lost 1 base to trimming and J lost 3 bases; unmatched junction nucleotides: 5.

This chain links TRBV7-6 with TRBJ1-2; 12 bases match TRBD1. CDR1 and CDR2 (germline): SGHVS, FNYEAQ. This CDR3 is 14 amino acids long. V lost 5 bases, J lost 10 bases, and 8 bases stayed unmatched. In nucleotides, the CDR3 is TGTGCCAGCAGCCTTGGGACAGGGGGCGAATTCTACACCTTC. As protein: CASSLGTGGEFYTF.

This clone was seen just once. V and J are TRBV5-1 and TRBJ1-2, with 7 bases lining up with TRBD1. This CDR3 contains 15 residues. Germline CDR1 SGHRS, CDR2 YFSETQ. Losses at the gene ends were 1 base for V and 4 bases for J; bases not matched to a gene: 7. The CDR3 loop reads CASSLRRGQGYGYTF. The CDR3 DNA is TGCGCCAGCAGCTTGAGGAGGGGGCAGGGCTATGGCTACACCTTC.

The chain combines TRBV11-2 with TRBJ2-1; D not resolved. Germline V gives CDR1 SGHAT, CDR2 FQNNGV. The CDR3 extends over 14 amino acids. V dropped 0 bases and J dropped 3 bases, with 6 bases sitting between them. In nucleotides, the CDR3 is TGTGCCAGCAGCTTAGAGAGTATCTACAATGAGCAGTTCTTC. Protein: CASSLESIYNEQFF.

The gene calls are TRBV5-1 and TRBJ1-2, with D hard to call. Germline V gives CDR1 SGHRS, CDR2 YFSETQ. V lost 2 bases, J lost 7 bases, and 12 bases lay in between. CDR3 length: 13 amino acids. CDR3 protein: CASSFHNSGGYTF. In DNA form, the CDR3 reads TGCGCCAGCAGCTTCCACAATTCGGGTGGCTACACCTTC.

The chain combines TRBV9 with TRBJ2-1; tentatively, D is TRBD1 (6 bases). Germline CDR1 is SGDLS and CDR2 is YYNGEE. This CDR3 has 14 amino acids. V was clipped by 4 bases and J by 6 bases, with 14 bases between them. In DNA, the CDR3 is TGTGCCAGCAGCCCCGTGACAGGATCCAATGAGCAGTTCTTC. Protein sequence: CASSPVTGSNEQFF.

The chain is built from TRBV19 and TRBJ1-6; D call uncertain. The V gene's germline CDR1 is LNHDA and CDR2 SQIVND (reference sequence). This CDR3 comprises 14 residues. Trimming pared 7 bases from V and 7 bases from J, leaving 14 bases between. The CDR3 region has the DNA TGTGCCAGTAACCCGCGGACGGGGAATTCACCCCTCCACTTT. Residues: CASNPRTGNSPLHF. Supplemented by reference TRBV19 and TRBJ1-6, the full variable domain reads DGGITQSPKYLFRKEGQNVTLSCEQNLNHDAMYWYRQDPGQGLRLIYYSQIVNDFQKGDIAEGYSVSREKKESFPLTVTSAQKNPTAFYLCASNPRTGNSPLHFGNGTRLTVT.

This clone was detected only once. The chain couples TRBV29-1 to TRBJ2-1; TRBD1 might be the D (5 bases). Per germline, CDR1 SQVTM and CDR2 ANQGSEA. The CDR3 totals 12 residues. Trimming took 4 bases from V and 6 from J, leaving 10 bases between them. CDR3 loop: CSVGQGVNEQFF. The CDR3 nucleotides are TGCAGCGTTGGGCAGGGCGTCAATGAGCAGTTCTTC.

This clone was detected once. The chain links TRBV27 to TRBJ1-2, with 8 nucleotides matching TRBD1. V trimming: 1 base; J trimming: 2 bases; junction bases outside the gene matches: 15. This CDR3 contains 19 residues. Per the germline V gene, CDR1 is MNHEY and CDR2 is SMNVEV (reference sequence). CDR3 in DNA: TGTGCCAGCAGTTTATACTTTTATGGACAGGGCAGCCCGAACTATGGCTACACCTTC. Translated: CASSLYFYGQGSPNYGYTF.

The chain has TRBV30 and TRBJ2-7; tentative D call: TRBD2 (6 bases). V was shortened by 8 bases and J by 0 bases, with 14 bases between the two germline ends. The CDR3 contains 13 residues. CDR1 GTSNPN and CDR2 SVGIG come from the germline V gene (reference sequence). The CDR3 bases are TGTGCCCATGCGAGGCGGGACTCCTACGAGCAGTACTTC. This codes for CAHARRDSYEQYF.

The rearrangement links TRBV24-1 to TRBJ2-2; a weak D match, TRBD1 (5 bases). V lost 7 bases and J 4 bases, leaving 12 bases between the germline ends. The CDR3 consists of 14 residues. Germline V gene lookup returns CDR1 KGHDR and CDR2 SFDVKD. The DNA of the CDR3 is TGTGCCACCAGGGGGCCCGCCGGCACCGGGGAGCTGTTTTTT. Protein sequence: CATRGPAGTGELFF.

The DNA of the CDR3 is TGTGCCAGCAGCCCATCGGGACTTGACTACGAGCAGTACTTC. Translation: CASSPSGLDYEQYF. The V call is TRBV7-2, the J call TRBJ2-7, with D possibly TRBD2 on 6 matching bases. Trimming shortened V by 5 bases and J by 3 bases, and 14 bases separated the two germline ends. The CDR3 sequence is 14 residues long. Germline CDR1 and CDR2: SGHTA and FQGNSA.

The CDR3 DNA reads as TGTGCCAGCAGATGGGGGGGTTTGGATGGCTACACCTTC. Protein: CASRWGGLDGYTF. This chain connects TRBV6-5 to TRBJ1-2; D may be TRBD1 (5 bases). Trimming removed 6 bases from V and 6 bases from J, with 14 bases in between. Germline V gene data show CDR1 as MNHEY and CDR2 as SVGAGI. This CDR3 has 13 residues.

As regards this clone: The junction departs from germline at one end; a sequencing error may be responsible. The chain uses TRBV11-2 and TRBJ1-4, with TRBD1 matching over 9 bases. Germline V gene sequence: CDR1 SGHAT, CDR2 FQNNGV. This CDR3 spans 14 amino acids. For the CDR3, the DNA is TGTGCCAGCAGCTTCGGACAGGGGCATGAAAAACTGCTTTTT. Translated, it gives CASSFGQGHEKLLF.

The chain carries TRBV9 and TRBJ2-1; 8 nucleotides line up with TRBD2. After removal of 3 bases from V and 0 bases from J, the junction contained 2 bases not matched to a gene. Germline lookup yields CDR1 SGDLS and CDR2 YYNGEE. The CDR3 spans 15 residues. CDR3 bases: TGTGCCAGCAGCGCGGGGGGGGCCTCCTACAATGAGCAGTTCTTC. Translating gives CASSAGGASYNEQFF.